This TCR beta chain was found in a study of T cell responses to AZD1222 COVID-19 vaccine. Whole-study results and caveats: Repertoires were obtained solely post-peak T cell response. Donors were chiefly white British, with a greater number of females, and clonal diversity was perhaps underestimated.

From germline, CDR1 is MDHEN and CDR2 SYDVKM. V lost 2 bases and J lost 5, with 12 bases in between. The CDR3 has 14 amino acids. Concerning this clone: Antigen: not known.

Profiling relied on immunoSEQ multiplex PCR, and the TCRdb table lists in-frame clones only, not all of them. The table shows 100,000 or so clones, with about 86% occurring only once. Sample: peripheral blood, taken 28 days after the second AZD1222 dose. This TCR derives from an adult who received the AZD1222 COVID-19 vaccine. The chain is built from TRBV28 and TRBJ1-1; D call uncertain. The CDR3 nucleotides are TGTGCCAGCAGTTTAGAGGGAAGTAGGACTGAAGCTTTCTTT. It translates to CASSLEGSRTEAFF.